The clone carrying this T cell receptor beta chain was found many times. The CDR3 spans 16 residues. The V end was cut by 2 bases, the J end by 2 bases, with 17 bases between. Germline V CDR1 and CDR2: SGHRS, YFSETQ. TCRdb itself ran the 5' RACE reads through MiXCR, one entry per CDR3 protein. The data hold tens of thousands of distinct CDR3 sequences, with around 30% observed a single time. The data stem from a study of T-cell memory formation after mild COVID-19. Sequencing input: PBMCs or a T cell subset sorted from them (not recorded which). The sequence was collected from a man in his late teens or twenties who had mild COVID-19 (a few samples of this study predate the infection). Cell type and time point are not known. The chain couples TRBV5-1 to TRBJ2-7; tentative D call: TRBD1 (6 bases). The CDR3 sequence: CASSFLLETGPYEQYF. The CDR3 DNA is TGCGCCAGCAGCTTTCTCCTGGAGACAGGACCCTACGAGCAGTACTTC.